Listed below are T cell receptor beta chains from one sample, sequenced in a study of shared clonotypes between healthy human individuals. Clones were read by immunoSEQ multiplex PCR, and TCRdb kept only the in-frame ones, dropping some. Altogether about 2.2 million clones are present, around 93% being singletons, with the ten largest covering 1.5% to 2%. Source material: naive CD8+ T cells from PBMCs. These receptor sequences come from a man aged 18 to 30 in good health. Some clones in this sample may be carry-over from other donors' samples. CDR3s include the opening cysteine and the closing phenylalanine or tryptophan. The order of the fields is V gene, D gene, clone size, J gene, CDR3 DNA, CDR3 protein. A D gene is named only where the DNA matches it firmly. A row's size may be missing; if present it is once, few, many or a size class.

V gene: TRBV6-6; D gene: TRBD2; clone size: NA; J gene: TRBJ2-1; CDR3 DNA: TGTGCCAGCAGTTTCCTAGCGGGGGGATTCAATGAGCAGTTCTTC; CDR3 protein: CASSFLAGGFNEQFF
V gene: TRBV7-9; D gene: NA; clone size: NA; J gene: TRBJ2-6; CDR3 DNA: TGTGCCAGCAGGCCGGGGCAGGGCGCACCGTCTGGGGCCAACGTCCTGACTTTC; CDR3 protein: CASRPGQGAPSGANVLTF
V gene: TRBV28; D gene: TRBD1; clone size: NA; J gene: TRBJ2-7; CDR3 DNA: TGTGCCAGCAGTTCCCGGACAGGGAATTACGAGCAGTACTTC; CDR3 protein: CASSSRTGNYEQYF
V gene: TRBV5-8; D gene: NA; clone size: NA; J gene: TRBJ2-7; CDR3 DNA: TGTGCCAGCAGCTTGAGACAGACCTACGAGCAGTACTTC; CDR3 protein: CASSLRQTYEQYF
V gene: TRBV6-5; D gene: NA; clone size: NA; J gene: TRBJ2-7; CDR3 DNA: TGTGCCAGCAGTTACTCATCCGGGAGAGCCTACGAGCAGTACTTC; CDR3 protein: CASSYSSGRAYEQYF
V gene: TRBV4-3; D gene: NA; clone size: NA; J gene: TRBJ2-3; CDR3 DNA: TGCGCCAGCAGCCAAGGCACAGGACCATTCGCAGATACGCAGTATTTT; CDR3 protein: CASSQGTGPFADTQYF
V gene: TRBV5-1; D gene: NA; clone size: NA; J gene: TRBJ1-5; CDR3 DNA: TGCGCCAGCAGCTTGGCCGGCGGGAGCAATCAGCCCCAGCATTTT; CDR3 protein: CASSLAGGSNQPQHF
V gene: TRBV5-1; D gene: NA; clone size: NA; J gene: TRBJ2-7; CDR3 DNA: TGCGCCAGCAGGGGGAAAGGGGAAATTAACTACGAGCAGTACTTC; CDR3 protein: CASRGKGEINYEQYF
V gene: TRBV13; D gene: TRBD2; clone size: NA; J gene: TRBJ2-1; CDR3 DNA: TGTGCCAGCAGCTTAGGCGGCGGGAGCTACCATGAGCAGTTCTTC; CDR3 protein: CASSLGGGSYHEQFF
V gene: TRBV28; D gene: NA; clone size: NA; J gene: TRBJ1-2; CDR3 DNA: TGTGCCAGCAGCGTCCTTCCCCAGGATGGCTACACCTTC; CDR3 protein: CASSVLPQDGYTF
V gene: TRBV5-1; D gene: TRBD1; clone size: once; J gene: TRBJ2-7; CDR3 DNA: TGCGCCAGCAGCACCTGGGACAGCTCATCCTACGAGCAGTACTTC; CDR3 protein: CASSTWDSSSYEQYF
V gene: TRBV6-5; D gene: TRBD2; clone size: NA; J gene: TRBJ2-7; CDR3 DNA: TGTGCCAGCAGTTACCGCCGGGAGGGGTCGTACGAGCAGTACTTC; CDR3 protein: CASSYRREGSYEQYF
V gene: TRBV19; D gene: NA; clone size: NA; J gene: TRBJ2-7; CDR3 DNA: TGTGCCAGTAGCGCCAGTCAGGGGAGGTACGAGCAGTACTTC; CDR3 protein: CASSASQGRYEQYF
V gene: TRBV5-6; D gene: NA; clone size: NA; J gene: TRBJ1-1; CDR3 DNA: TGTGCCAGCAGCTTGGAGGCAGGACTTGAAGCTTTCTTT; CDR3 protein: CASSLEAGLEAFF
V gene: TRBV27; D gene: NA; clone size: NA; J gene: TRBJ2-7; CDR3 DNA: TGTGCCAGCAGTCCACAACACAGGGGAGGGTCCTACGAGCAGTACTTC; CDR3 protein: CASSPQHRGGSYEQYF
V gene: TRBV28; D gene: NA; clone size: NA; J gene: TRBJ2-1; CDR3 DNA: TGTGCCAGCAGTTTCCCCCCGGGGGGCCCCTACAATGAGCAGTTCTTC; CDR3 protein: CASSFPPGGPYNEQFF
V gene: TRBV6-1; D gene: NA; clone size: once; J gene: TRBJ2-7; CDR3 DNA: TGTGCCAGCAGCCTTTCGACCGCGTACGAGCAGTACTTC; CDR3 protein: CASSLSTAYEQYF
V gene: TRBV7-2; D gene: NA; clone size: once; J gene: TRBJ2-1; CDR3 DNA: TGTGCCAGCAGTTCCAAATACAATGAGCAGTTCTTC; CDR3 protein: CASSSKYNEQFF
V gene: TRBV27; D gene: NA; clone size: NA; J gene: TRBJ2-7; CDR3 DNA: TGTGCCAGCAGTTTATCTACAGGGCCCTACGAGCAGTACTTC; CDR3 protein: CASSLSTGPYEQYF
V gene: TRBV27; D gene: NA; clone size: NA; J gene: TRBJ2-3; CDR3 DNA: TGTGCCAGCAGTTTATTGGTACCACAGGGCACAGATACGCAGTATTTT; CDR3 protein: CASSLLVPQGTDTQYF
V gene: TRBV19; D gene: NA; clone size: NA; J gene: TRBJ1-5; CDR3 DNA: TGTGCCAGTAGTATAGGGGTGCAGGGGAATCAGCCCCAGCATTTT; CDR3 protein: CASSIGVQGNQPQHF
V gene: TRBV27; D gene: NA; clone size: NA; J gene: TRBJ1-2; CDR3 DNA: TGTGCCAGCAGTTTATACTTAGGTTGGAACTATGGCTACACCTTC; CDR3 protein: CASSLYLGWNYGYTF
V gene: TRBV19; D gene: NA; clone size: NA; J gene: TRBJ1-1; CDR3 DNA: TGTGCCAGTAGTATGATGGAGGGAGCTGAAGCTTTCTTT; CDR3 protein: CASSMMEGAEAFF
V gene: TRBV6-5; D gene: TRBD1; clone size: NA; J gene: TRBJ2-7; CDR3 DNA: TGTGCCAGCAGTTACGACAGGGGCCGATACGAGCAGTACTTC; CDR3 protein: CASSYDRGRYEQYF
V gene: TRBV19; D gene: TRBD1; clone size: once; J gene: TRBJ1-1; CDR3 DNA: TGTGCCAGTAGTCCAGGGGGCGGCTATGAAGCTTTCTTT; CDR3 protein: CASSPGGGYEAFF
V gene: TRBV7-6; D gene: TRBD2; clone size: once; J gene: TRBJ2-2; CDR3 DNA: TGTGCCAGCAGCTTAGCCGGGACTAGGCGTACCGGGGAGCTGTTTTTT; CDR3 protein: CASSLAGTRRTGELFF
V gene: TRBV5-6; D gene: TRBD2; clone size: NA; J gene: TRBJ2-7; CDR3 DNA: TGTGCCAGCAGCTTGATGCTAGCGGGGCACTACGAGCAGTACTTC; CDR3 protein: CASSLMLAGHYEQYF
V gene: TRBV5-6; D gene: NA; clone size: NA; J gene: TRBJ1-1; CDR3 DNA: TGTGCCAGCAGCTGGGGACTGAATGAAGCTTTCTTT; CDR3 protein: CASSWGLNEAFF